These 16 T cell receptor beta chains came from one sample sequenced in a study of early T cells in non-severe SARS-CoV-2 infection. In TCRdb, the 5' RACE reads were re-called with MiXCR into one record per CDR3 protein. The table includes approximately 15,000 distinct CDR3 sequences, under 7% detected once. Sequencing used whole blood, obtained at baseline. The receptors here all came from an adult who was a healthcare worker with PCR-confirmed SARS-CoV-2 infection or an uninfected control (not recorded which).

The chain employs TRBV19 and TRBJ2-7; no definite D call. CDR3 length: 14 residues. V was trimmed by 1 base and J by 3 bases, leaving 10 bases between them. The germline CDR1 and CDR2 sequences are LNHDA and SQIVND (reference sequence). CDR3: CASSIAVQSYEQYF. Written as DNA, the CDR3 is TGTGCCAGTAGTATAGCGGTCCAGAGCTACGAGCAGTACTTC.

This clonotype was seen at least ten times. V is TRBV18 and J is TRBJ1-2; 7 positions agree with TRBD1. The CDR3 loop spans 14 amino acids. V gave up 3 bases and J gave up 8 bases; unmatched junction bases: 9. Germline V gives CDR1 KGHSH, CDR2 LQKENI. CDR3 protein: CASSPGTAQRGYTF. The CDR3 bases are TGTGCCAGCTCACCCGGGACAGCTCAACGGGGCTACACCTTC.

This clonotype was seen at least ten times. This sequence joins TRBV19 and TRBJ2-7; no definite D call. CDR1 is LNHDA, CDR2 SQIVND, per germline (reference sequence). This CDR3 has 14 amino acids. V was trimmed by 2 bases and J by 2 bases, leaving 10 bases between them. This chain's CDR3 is CASSISENTYEQYF. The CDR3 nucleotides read TGTGCCAGTAGTATATCTGAAAACACCTACGAGCAGTACTTC.

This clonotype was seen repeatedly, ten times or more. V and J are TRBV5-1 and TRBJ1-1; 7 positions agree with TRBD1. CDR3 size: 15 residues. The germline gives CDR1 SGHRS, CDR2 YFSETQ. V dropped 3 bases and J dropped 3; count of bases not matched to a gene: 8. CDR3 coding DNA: TGCGCCAGCAGCTCAGGGGGAAATGAGGACACTGAAGCTTTCTTT. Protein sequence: CASSSGGNEDTEAFF.

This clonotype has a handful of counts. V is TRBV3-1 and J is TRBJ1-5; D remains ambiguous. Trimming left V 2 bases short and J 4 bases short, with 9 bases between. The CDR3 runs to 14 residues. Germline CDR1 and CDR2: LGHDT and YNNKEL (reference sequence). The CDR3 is CASSQTPENQPQHF. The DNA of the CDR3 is TGTGCCAGCAGCCAAACCCCCGAGAATCAGCCCCAGCATTTT. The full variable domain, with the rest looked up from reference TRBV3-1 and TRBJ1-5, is DTAVSQTPKYLVTQMGNDKSIKCEQNLGHDTMYWYKQDSKKFLKIMFSYNNKELIINETVPNRFSPKSPDKAHLNLHINSLELGDSAVYFCASSQTPENQPQHFGDGTRLSIL.

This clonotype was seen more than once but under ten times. CDR3 loop: CASSLGDSGYTF. The CDR3 region has the DNA TGTGCCAGCTCCCTGGGGGACAGCGGCTACACCTTC. J is TRBJ1-2 and V is TRBV18; 7 bases are shared with TRBD1. V dropped 6 bases and J dropped 8; count of bases not matched to a gene: 6. Germline V gives CDR1 KGHSH, CDR2 LQKENI. The CDR3 totals 12 residues.

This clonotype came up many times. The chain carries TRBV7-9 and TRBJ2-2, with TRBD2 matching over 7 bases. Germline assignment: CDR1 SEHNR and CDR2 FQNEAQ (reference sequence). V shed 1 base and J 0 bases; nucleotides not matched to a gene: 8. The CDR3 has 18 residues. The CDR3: CASSLDYWDYPNTGELFF. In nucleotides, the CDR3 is TGTGCCAGCAGCTTAGATTACTGGGACTACCCGAACACCGGGGAGCTGTTTTTT.

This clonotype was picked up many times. CDR3 residues: CATQTASYNSPLHF. For the CDR3, the DNA is TGTGCCACCCAGACAGCTTCCTATAATTCACCCCTCCACTTT. The chain couples TRBV19 to TRBJ1-6, with D possibly being TRBD1 (5 bases). CDR3 length equals 14 residues. The V gene lost 10 bases and the J gene lost 1 base, with 11 bases spanning the gap. CDR1 is LNHDA and CDR2 is SQIVND in the germline V gene (reference sequence).

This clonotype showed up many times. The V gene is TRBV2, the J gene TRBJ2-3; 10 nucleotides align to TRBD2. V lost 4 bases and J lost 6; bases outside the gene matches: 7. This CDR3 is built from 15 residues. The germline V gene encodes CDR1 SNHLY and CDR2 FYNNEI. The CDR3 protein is CASSGASGGGDTQYF. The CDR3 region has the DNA TGTGCCAGCAGTGGGGCTAGCGGGGGAGGTGATACGCAGTATTTT.

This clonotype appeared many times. The CDR3 protein is CASSETQGDRDAGELFF. The CDR3, as DNA: TGTGCCAGCAGTGAAACGCAGGGGGACAGGGACGCCGGGGAGCTGTTTTTT. The genes are TRBV6-1 and TRBJ2-2; 9 nucleotides align to TRBD1. The J segment lost 6 bases and the V segment lost 2 bases, leaving 10 bases of the junction unmatched. The CDR3 runs 17 residues. Germline V CDR1 and CDR2: MNHNS, SASEGT.

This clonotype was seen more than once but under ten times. In nucleotides, the CDR3 is TGTGCCATCAGTGCGGGCTACTCCTATGGCTACACCTTC. This gives the protein CAISAGYSYGYTF. The V call is TRBV10-3, the J call TRBJ1-2; D unresolved. The CDR3 is 13 residues long. CDR1 ENHRY and CDR2 SYGVKD come from the germline V gene. Trimming removed 4 bases at V and 4 bases at J, with 10 bases between.

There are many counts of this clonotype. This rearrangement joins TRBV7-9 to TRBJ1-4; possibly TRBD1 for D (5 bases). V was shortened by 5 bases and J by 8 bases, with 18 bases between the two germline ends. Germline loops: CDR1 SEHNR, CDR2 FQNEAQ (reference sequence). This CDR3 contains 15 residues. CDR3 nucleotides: TGTGCCAGCAGCCGGATCGGGGCCCTCAGAGAAAAACTGTTTTTT. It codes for CASSRIGALREKLFF. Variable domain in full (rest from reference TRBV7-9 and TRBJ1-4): DTGVSQNPRHKITKRGQNVTFRCDPISEHNRLYWYRQTLGQGPEFLTYFQNEAQLEKSRLLSDRFSAERPKGSFSTLEIQRTEQGDSAMYLCASSRIGALREKLFFGSGTQLSVL.

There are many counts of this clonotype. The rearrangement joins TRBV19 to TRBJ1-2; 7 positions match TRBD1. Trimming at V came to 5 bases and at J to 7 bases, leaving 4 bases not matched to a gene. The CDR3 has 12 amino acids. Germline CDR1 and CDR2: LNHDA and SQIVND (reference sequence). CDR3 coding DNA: TGTGCCAGTAGTGGGGACAGCCCTGGCTACACCTTC. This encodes CASSGDSPGYTF.

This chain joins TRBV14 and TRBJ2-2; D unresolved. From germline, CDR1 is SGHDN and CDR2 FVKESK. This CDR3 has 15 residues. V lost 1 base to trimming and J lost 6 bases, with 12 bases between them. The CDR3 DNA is TGTGCCAGCAGCCAAGGGGGTCCCTTCGCCGGGGAGCTGTTTTTT. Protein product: CASSQGGPFAGELFF.

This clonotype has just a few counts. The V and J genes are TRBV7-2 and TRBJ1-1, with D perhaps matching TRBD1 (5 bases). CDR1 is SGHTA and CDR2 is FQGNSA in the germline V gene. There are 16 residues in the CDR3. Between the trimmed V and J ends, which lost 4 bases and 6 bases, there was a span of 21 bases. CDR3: CASSSTMTASKAEAFF. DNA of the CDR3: TGTGCCAGCAGCTCGACCATGACAGCGTCCAAAGCTGAAGCTTTCTTT.

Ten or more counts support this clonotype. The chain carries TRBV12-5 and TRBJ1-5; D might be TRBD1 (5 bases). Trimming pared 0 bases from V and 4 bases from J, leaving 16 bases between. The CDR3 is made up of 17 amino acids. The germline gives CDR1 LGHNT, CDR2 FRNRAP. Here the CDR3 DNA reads TGTGCTAGTGGTTTGGTACTCGCACAGGACGGGAATCAGCCCCAGCATTTT. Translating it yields CASGLVLAQDGNQPQHF.